Listed here are 10 T cell receptor beta chains from one sample, sequenced in a study of control samples from healthy donors and cancer patients. Generated by immunoSEQ multiplex PCR, the TCRdb table keeps only in-frame clones and is missing some. The sample includes under 200,000 clones, around 88% seen only once; the top ten take around 5.1%. The sample taken for sequencing was blood. Source of these receptors: a woman aged 25 to 45 in good health.

V gene TRBV2 combines with J gene TRBJ1-3; possibly TRBD1 for D (5 bases). This CDR3 comprises 15 residues. With 1 base removed from V and 0 bases from J, the gap between germline ends came to 7 bases. CDR1 is SNHLY, CDR2 FYNNEI, per germline. The CDR3, as DNA: TGTGCCAGCAGTGAAGGTACAGGCTCTGGAAACACCATATATTTT. This translates into CASSEGTGSGNTIYF.

The V and J genes are TRBV7-9 and TRBJ1-1; D is uncertain. Germline loops: CDR1 SEHNR, CDR2 FQNEAQ (reference sequence). Trimming took off 7 bases at V and 5 bases at J, with 8 bases between the two ends. This CDR3 has 11 amino acids. In nucleotides, the CDR3 is TGTGCCAGCAATTCGGTGACTGAAGCTTTCTTT. Translated, it gives CASNSVTEAFF. Drawing the rest from reference TRBV7-9 and TRBJ1-1, the complete variable domain is DTGVSQNPRHKITKRGQNVTFRCDPISEHNRLYWYRQTLGQGPEFLTYFQNEAQLEKSRLLSDRFSAERPKGSFSTLEIQRTEQGDSAMYLCASNSVTEAFFGQGTRLTVV.

Concerning this clone: Other nucleotide sequences in the sample specify the same CDR3. The V gene is TRBV18, the J gene TRBJ1-5; D remains unclear. The ends were cut back, 3 bases at V and 4 bases at J, with 7 bases in the middle. From germline, CDR1 is KGHSH and CDR2 LQKENI. This CDR3 has 13 amino acids. CDR3 in amino acids: CASSPGVNQPQHF. CDR3 nucleotide sequence: TGTGCCAGCTCACCCGGGGTGAATCAGCCCCAGCATTTT.

V usage is TRBV27 and J usage is TRBJ2-7; D is possibly TRBD1 (6 bases). The length of the CDR3 is 13 residues. The germline V gene has CDR1 MNHEY and CDR2 SMNVEV (reference sequence). V was cut by 3 bases and J by 1 base, with 7 bases left in between. The CDR3 sequence is CASSLGASYEQYV. DNA of the CDR3: TGTGCCAGCAGTTTGGGGGCATCCTACGAGCAGTACGTC.

This CDR3 reads CAWSVLGGGETQYF. The CDR3 region has the DNA TGTGCCTGGAGTGTACTTGGTGGAGGAGAGACCCAGTACTTC. This sequence joins TRBV30 and TRBJ2-5, with D possibly TRBD2 on 5 matching bases. CDR1 and CDR2 (germline): GTSNPN, SVGIG (reference sequence). The CDR3 runs 14 residues. The V gene lost 0 bases and the J gene lost 4 bases, with 12 bases spanning the gap.

The CDR3 spells CASSELGVAYF. The CDR3 DNA sequence: TGTGCCAGCAGTGAGCTAGGGGTTGCGTACTTC. V gene TRBV2 combines with J gene TRBJ2-4, with D perhaps matching TRBD1 (5 bases). V was shortened by 3 bases and J by 15 bases, with 12 bases between the two germline ends. The CDR3 is 11 amino acids. Germline V gene sequence: CDR1 SNHLY, CDR2 FYNNEI.

This clone was counted only a few times. One junction end does not reproduce the germline sequence, and a read error may be involved. The chain uses TRBV7-2 and TRBJ2-3; no firm D call. Germline lookup yields CDR1 SGHTA and CDR2 FQGNSA. The CDR3 runs to 11 residues. The CDR3 is CASSLRNKPNF. CDR3 nucleotide sequence: TGTGCCAGCAGCTTGCGCAACAAACCAAATTTT. The variable domain in full, with the rest retrieved from reference TRBV7-2 and TRBJ2-3, is GAGVSQSPSNKVTEKGKDVELRCDPISGHTALYWYRQSLGQGLEFLIYFQGNSAPDKSGLPSDRFSAERTGGSVSTLTIQRTQQEDSAVYLCASSLRNKPNFGPGTRLTVL.

V is TRBV19 and J is TRBJ2-7; TRBD1 matches 10 bases. V trimming: 4 bases; J trimming: 5 bases; junction bases outside the gene matches: 14. This CDR3 is built from 17 residues. CDR1 LNHDA and CDR2 SQIVND come from the germline V gene (reference sequence). CDR3 in DNA: TGTGCCAGTAGTACCCCGACAGGGGGCGAGTTCATGGACGAGCAGTACGTC. Amino acid sequence: CASSTPTGGEFMDEQYV.

The chain joins TRBV6-5 to TRBJ1-3; D not certain. The CDR3 totals 15 residues. Germline CDR1 is MNHEY and CDR2 is SVGAGI. The V end was cut by 2 bases, the J end by 0 bases, with 8 bases between. The CDR3: CASSYKADSGNTIYF. The CDR3, as DNA: TGTGCCAGCAGTTACAAGGCAGACTCTGGAAACACCATATATTTT.

This chain connects TRBV12-3 or TRBV12-4 to TRBJ1-5; D not resolved. The germline V and J ends were trimmed by 3 bases and 6 bases, with 9 bases remaining between them. The CDR3 is made up of 13 amino acids. This CDR3 is CASSLSGGQPQHF. The CDR3 nucleotides are TGTGCCAGCAGTTTGAGTGGTGGTCAGCCCCAGCATTTT.